These 20 T cell receptor beta chains originate from one sample sequenced in a study of blood T cell repertoires in COVID-19. Sequencing was performed with immunoSEQ multiplex PCR; in TCRdb, only in-frame clones are kept and a portion is missing. This table has some 270,000 clones, about 88% appearing once. The material sequenced was peripheral blood. The receptors stem from a woman in her thirties or forties who had recovered from COVID-19.

The chain couples TRBV7-2 to TRBJ2-3; TRBD2 aligns across 9 bases. CDR3 length: 15 amino acids. V was pared by 6 bases and J by 0 bases, with 4 bases of the junction left unmatched. Looked up from germline, CDR1 is SGHTA and CDR2 is FQGNSA. In DNA form, the CDR3 reads TGTGCCAGCAGACTGACTAGCGGTAGCACAGATACGCAGTATTTT. As protein: CASRLTSGSTDTQYF. Complete variable domain (other parts from reference TRBV7-2 and TRBJ2-3): GAGVSQSPSNKVTEKGKDVELRCDPISGHTALYWYRQSLGQGLEFLIYFQGNSAPDKSGLPSDRFSAERTGGSVSTLTIQRTQQEDSAVYLCASRLTSGSTDTQYFGPGTRLTVL.

The V and J genes are TRBV7-8 and TRBJ2-7; D is perhaps TRBD2 (5 bases). Germline CDR1 reads SGHVS; CDR2 reads FQNEAQ. V lost 1 base, J lost 4 bases, and 11 bases lay in between. The CDR3 has 14 residues. The CDR3 is CASSLGAGNYEQYV. Written as DNA, the CDR3 is TGTGCCAGCAGCTTAGGGGCGGGTAATTACGAGCAGTACGTC.

The chain has TRBV6-5 and TRBJ1-1; no definite D call. The germline V gene encodes CDR1 MNHEY and CDR2 SVGAGI. V was cut by 0 bases and J by 1 base, with 9 bases left in between. The CDR3 sequence is 15 residues long. The CDR3 spells CASSYSRLENTEAFF. As DNA, the CDR3 is TGTGCCAGCAGTTACTCGCGGCTGGAGAACACTGAAGCTTTCTTT.

The chain carries TRBV3-1 (or the pseudogene TRBV3-2) and TRBJ2-7; D is possibly TRBD1 (6 bases). Trimming took off 5 bases at V and 2 bases at J, with 19 bases between the two ends. CDR1 LGHDT and CDR2 YNNKEL come from the germline V gene (reference sequence). CDR3 length: 16 residues. Here the CDR3 reads CASSESYYRQAYEQYF. DNA for the CDR3: TGTGCCAGCAGCGAATCATACTACCGACAGGCCTACGAGCAGTACTTC.

The chain couples TRBV9 to TRBJ1-2, with D possibly being TRBD1 (6 bases). The length of the CDR3 is 17 residues. V lost 5 bases to trimming and J lost 7 bases, with 27 bases between them. Germline CDR1 reads SGDLS; CDR2 reads YYNGEE. This CDR3 is CASSPEGVATGRSGYTF. The CDR3 coding sequence is TGTGCCAGCAGTCCTGAGGGGGTTGCAACAGGGAGAAGTGGCTACACCTTC.

The chain links TRBV4-3 to TRBJ2-2; perhaps TRBD1 as D (6 bases). The CDR3 totals 17 residues. Germline CDR1 reads LGHNA; CDR2 reads YSLEER. Trimming shortened V by 2 bases and J by 0 bases, and 13 bases separated the two germline ends. This CDR3 reads CASSQFMTGANTGELFF. The DNA for the CDR3 is TGCGCCAGCAGCCAATTCATGACAGGAGCGAACACCGGGGAGCTGTTTTTT.

The V and J genes are TRBV2 and TRBJ1-4, with D perhaps TRBD1 (6 bases). Germline CDR1 SNHLY, CDR2 FYNNEI. Trimming stripped 5 bases from V and 0 bases from J, with 13 bases between. The CDR3 runs 16 residues. The CDR3 bases are TGTGCCAGCAGTCTCGGGACACTTCCAACTAATGAAAAACTGTTTTTT. This codes for CASSLGTLPTNEKLFF.

This sequence joins TRBV20-1 and TRBJ1-2; D uncertain. The CDR3 loop spans 12 amino acids. The V and J ends lost 3 bases and 8 bases respectively, with 13 bases between them. Germline V gives CDR1 DFQATT, CDR2 SNEGSKA (reference sequence). The CDR3 loop reads CSASTGMGGYTF. The CDR3 DNA reads as TGCAGTGCTAGTACGGGGATGGGAGGCTACACCTTC.

The chain uses TRBV19 and TRBJ1-2; D uncertain. The CDR3 consists of 13 residues. The germline V and J ends were trimmed by 2 bases and 8 bases, with 12 bases remaining between them. The V gene's germline CDR1 is LNHDA and CDR2 SQIVND (reference sequence). CDR3 region: CASSIRWESGYTF. The CDR3 DNA reads as TGTGCCAGTAGTATAAGGTGGGAGAGCGGCTACACCTTC. The whole variable domain, filled in from reference TRBV19 and TRBJ1-2, reads DGGITQSPKYLFRKEGQNVTLSCEQNLNHDAMYWYRQDPGQGLRLIYYSQIVNDFQKGDIAEGYSVSREKKESFPLTVTSAQKNPTAFYLCASSIRWESGYTFGSGTRLTVV.

The J gene is TRBJ2-1, the V gene TRBV30; D possibly corresponds to TRBD1 (5 bases). CDR1 is GTSNPN, CDR2 SVGIG, per germline (reference sequence). CDR3 size: 14 residues. The V end lost 3 bases, the J end lost 6 bases, and 15 bases lay between the germline ends. The CDR3 region is CAWRFSTVINEQFF. The CDR3 nucleotides are TGTGCCTGGAGGTTCTCGACAGTCATCAATGAGCAGTTCTTC.

The J gene is TRBJ2-2, the V gene TRBV11-3, with a weak D call TRBD2 (6 bases). Germline V CDR1 and CDR2: SGHNT, YENEEA. The CDR3 loop spans 13 amino acids. V was clipped by 2 bases and J by 6 bases, with 7 bases between them. The CDR3 DNA is TGTGCCAGCAGCTTATCGGGGGCCGGGGAGCTGTTTTTT. Encoded protein: CASSLSGAGELFF.

The chain links TRBV5-1 to TRBJ1-2, with D tentatively TRBD1 (5 bases). The V end was cut by 3 bases, the J end by 5 bases, with 11 bases between. Germline V gene sequence: CDR1 SGHRS, CDR2 YFSETQ. The CDR3 has 13 residues. In nucleotides, the CDR3 is TGCGCCAGCAGCTCCCGGGGGGTTTATGGCTACACCTTC. Its translation is CASSSRGVYGYTF.

V gene TRBV27 combines with J gene TRBJ2-1, with TRBD2 identical over 12 bases. V lost 3 bases to trimming and J lost 9 bases; unmatched junction nucleotides: 12. Germline CDR1 reads MNHEY; CDR2 reads SMNVEV (reference sequence). The CDR3 sequence is 17 residues long. The CDR3 sequence is CASSFRRLAGAPGEQFF. CDR3 in DNA: TGTGCCAGCAGTTTTCGTCGACTAGCGGGAGCCCCAGGTGAGCAGTTCTTC.

This clone showed up just once. The genes are TRBV10-1 and TRBJ2-7; weak D call: TRBD2 (5 bases). Germline V gene data show CDR1 as WNHNN and CDR2 as SYGVQD (reference sequence). The CDR3 has 16 amino acids. The ends were cut back, 2 bases at V and 0 bases at J, with 14 bases in the middle. The CDR3 coding sequence is TGCGCCAGCAGTGAGACCACGACCCGGGGCTCCTACGAGCAGTACGTC. Its protein is CASSETTTRGSYEQYV.

J is TRBJ2-2 and V is TRBV9, with 11 bases that match TRBD2. The CDR3 runs to 16 residues. CDR1 and CDR2 (germline): SGDLS, YYNGEE. V lost 1 base to trimming and J lost 4 bases; unmatched junction nucleotides: 3. Here the CDR3 reads CASSVLAGGSTGELFF. The CDR3 coding sequence is TGTGCCAGCAGCGTATTAGCGGGGGGGAGCACCGGGGAGCTGTTTTTT. The whole variable domain, filled in from reference TRBV9 and TRBJ2-2, reads DSGVTQTPKHLITATGQRVTLRCSPRSGDLSVYWYQQSLDQGLQFLIQYYNGEERAKGNILERFSAQQFPDLHSELNLSSLELGDSALYFCASSVLAGGSTGELFFGEGSRLTVL.

This clone was counted a single time. The chain couples TRBV7-9 to TRBJ2-1, with 10 bases aligning to TRBD2. The CDR3 spans 16 residues. Germline CDR1 reads SEHNR; CDR2 reads FQNEAQ (reference sequence). The trim removed 4 bases at V and 8 bases at J, leaving 11 bases unmatched. The CDR3 nucleotides read TGTGCCAGCAGCTCCTCCGGGACTAGCGATACCCATGAGCAGTTCTTC. Translation gives CASSSSGTSDTHEQFF.

The genes are TRBV6-2 or TRBV6-3 and TRBJ2-7; D is uncertain. Germline CDR1 is MNHEY and CDR2 is SVGEGT. CDR3 size: 12 residues. Trimming stripped 3 bases from V and 6 bases from J, with 9 bases between. In DNA form, the CDR3 reads TGTGCCAGCAGTTATGGTAGCAGCGAGCAGTACGTC. This sequence encodes CASSYGSSEQYV.

The chain uses TRBV24-1 and TRBJ2-1; tentative D call: TRBD2 (7 bases). V was trimmed by 9 bases and J by 7 bases, leaving 15 bases between them. The CDR3 is 13 amino acids. Germline CDR1 and CDR2: KGHDR and SFDVKD. For the CDR3, the DNA is TGTGCCACCTCTTTAGGGGGGGGGAATGAGCAGTTCTTC. Its translation: CATSLGGGNEQFF.

The CDR3 coding sequence is TGTGCCTGGACTCAGTCAAACTCCTACGAGCAGTACTTC. Translation: CAWTQSNSYEQYF. The genes are TRBV30 and TRBJ2-7; D is unresolved. The CDR3 covers 13 residues. V was clipped by 4 bases and J by 0 bases, with 10 bases between them. The germline gives CDR1 GTSNPN, CDR2 SVGIG (reference sequence).

The CDR3 here is CASSPGGLGEKLFF. The CDR3 region has the DNA TGCGCCAGCAGCCCTGGGGGGTTGGGTGAAAAACTGTTTTTT. The chain couples TRBV4-1 to TRBJ1-4, with a weak D call TRBD1 (5 bases). CDR1 and CDR2 (germline): MGHRA, YSYEKL. CDR3 length equals 14 residues. Trimming took off 4 bases at V and 7 bases at J, with 13 bases between the two ends.